This TCR beta chain emerged from a study of cytomegalovirus exposure and HLA in healthy donors. In germline, CDR1 is SGHVS, CDR2 FNYEAQ. The length of the CDR3 is 14 residues. The V gene lost 5 bases and the J gene lost 9 bases, with 14 bases spanning the gap. This PCR relied on a set of 60 Vbeta primers and 13 Jbeta primers. Data came from immunoSEQ multiplex PCR; TCRdb stores just in-frame clones and leaves some out. This table holds 110,000 or so clones, 78% found once. This chain uses TRBV7-6 with TRBJ1-6; possibly TRBD1 for D (5 bases). This TCR was sampled from a man aged 25 to 40 in good health and CMV-seronegative. Material: PBMCs. This CDR3 is CASSPAGHGSPLHF. The CDR3 DNA reads TGTGCCAGCAGCCCGGCGGGGCACGGTTCACCCCTCCACTTT. The full variable domain, with the rest looked up from reference TRBV7-6 and TRBJ1-6, is GAGVSQSPRYKVTKRGQDVALRCDPISGHVSLYWYRQALGQGPEFLTYFNYEAQQDKSGLPNDRFSAERPEGSISTLTIQRTEQRDSAMYRCASSPAGHGSPLHFGNGTRLTVT.